Below, one TCR beta chain is given with its context. These data originate in a study of T-cell reconstitution after alpha-beta-depleted transplantation in children. Unique molecular identifiers featured in how the TCRbeta library was prepared. TCRdb passed the PCR reads through MiXCR, listing each CDR3 protein once. The sample shows a few hundred thousand distinct CDR3 sequences, 9.7% of them seen only once. Germline lookup yields CDR1 SGHRS and CDR2 YFSETQ. Trimming cost V 0 bases and J 0 bases; bases outside gene matches: 8. This CDR3 has 17 amino acids. The V call is TRBV5-1, the J call TRBJ1-1; 7 nucleotides line up with TRBD1. The sample was PBMCs from the stem cell graft donor, taken from the stem cell graft. The clonotype comes from a human donor who donated a stem cell graft to a child with SCID. CDR3 in amino acids: CASSLAIQGGVNTEAFF. For the CDR3, the DNA is TGCGCCAGCAGCTTGGCTATCCAGGGGGGTGTGAACACTGAAGCTTTCTTT.